Listed below are T cell receptor beta chains from one sample, sequenced in a study of TIL therapy for anti-PD-1-resistant metastatic lung cancer. Profiled with immunoSEQ multiplex PCR; TCRdb holds only in-frame clones, not every one. The data show 5,500 to 7,500 clones, approximately 63% seen once. This material consisted of tumor tissue, taken at baseline. The receptors were sampled from a person between 30 and 80 years old with non-small cell lung cancer. CDR3s include the opening cysteine and the closing phenylalanine or tryptophan. A D gene is named only where the DNA matches it firmly. Clone sizes are given selectively: once, few, many, or a class where the clone is expanded.

J,D,size,V,DNA,CDR3
TRBJ1-1,TRBD1,few,TRBV2,TGTGCCAGCAGCTGGACAGGGGATGAAGCTTTCTTT,CASSWTGDEAFF
TRBJ2-1,TRBD1,-,TRBV5-1,TGCGCCAGCAGCCCCGGGACAGGGTTCAATGAGCAGTTCTTC,CASSPGTGFNEQFF
TRBJ1-4,-,-,TRBV5-4,TGTGCCAGCAGCCTATCACAGGGTGGTACTGAAAAACTGTTTTTT,CASSLSQGGTEKLFF
TRBJ2-5,TRBD1,-,TRBV5-6,TGTGCCAGCAGCTTGAAGGGGACAGGGGTCCCCCTCCGGCAAGAGACCCAGTACTTC,CASSLKGTGVPLRQETQYF
TRBJ1-6,TRBD1,few,TRBV6-2/TRBV6-3,TGTGCCAGCAGTTCCGGGACAGAGGTCTCACCCCTCCACTTT,CASSSGTEVSPLHF
TRBJ2-1,-,-,TRBV5-4,TGTGCCAGCAGCTTCCTAGCTACCTCCTACAATGAGCAGTTCTTC,CASSFLATSYNEQFF
TRBJ2-5,TRBD1,few,TRBV6-6,TGTGCCAGCAGTTACTCAACAGGGGGGACCCAGTACTTC,CASSYSTGGTQYF
TRBJ2-1,TRBD1,few,TRBV2,TGTGCCAGCAGTGAGAGGGGGCACAATGAGCAGTTCTTC,CASSERGHNEQFF
TRBJ1-6,TRBD1,-,TRBV7-2,TGTGCCAGCAGGAACACAGGGGGCCCGAATAATTCACCCCTCCACTTT,CASRNTGGPNNSPLHF
TRBJ2-3,TRBD2,-,TRBV7-2,TGTGCCAGCAGCTTAGTTCTTAGCGGGAGGGTCACAGATACGCAGTATTTT,CASSLVLSGRVTDTQYF
TRBJ2-3,TRBD1,-,TRBV6-4,TGTGCCAGCAGTCCGGGACAGCCGGGGGATACGCAGTATTTT,CASSPGQPGDTQYF
TRBJ2-5,-,few,TRBV7-2,TGTGCCAGCAGCTTAGAATTACAAGAGACCCAGTACTTC,CASSLELQETQYF
TRBJ1-6,-,-,TRBV6-4,TGTGCCAGCAGTCAGGAGGAGAATTCACCCCTCCACTTT,CASSQEENSPLHF
TRBJ2-5,-,-,TRBV21-1,TGTGCCAGCAGCAAGGGGCCAGAGACCCAGTACTTC,CASSKGPETQYF
TRBJ1-1,-,-,TRBV10-3,TGTGCCACCCGGCGGGATCCGAACACTGAAGCTTTCTTT,CATRRDPNTEAFF